These 8 T cell receptor beta chains originate from one sample sequenced in a study of OX40 agonist ivuxolimab in advanced cancers. TCRdb's copy holds only in-frame clones and misses some; the assay was immunoSEQ multiplex PCR. The sample gives fewer than 75,000 clones, approximately 87% of which show up once; about 4.1% is in the top ten. The starting material was CD4+ or CD8+ T cells sorted from blood, obtained in a trial of the OX40 agonist ivuxolimab. These receptors originate from an adult with an advanced solid tumor such as melanoma, head and neck, liver or kidney cancer.

The chain recombines TRBV6-5 with TRBJ1-5, with D possibly being TRBD1 (6 bases). Trimming pared 3 bases from V and 1 base from J, leaving 7 bases between. Germline loops: CDR1 MNHEY, CDR2 SVGAGI. The CDR3 covers 14 residues. The CDR3 here is CASSYDRSNQPQHF. The CDR3, as DNA: TGTGCCAGCAGTTATGACAGGAGCAATCAGCCCCAGCATTTT.

The CDR3 here is CATERNTGELFF. DNA for the CDR3: TGTGCCACCGAGCGGAACACCGGGGAGCTGTTTTTT. The chain has TRBV28 and TRBJ2-2; D is undetermined. Trimming removed 10 bases from V and 1 base from J, with 7 bases in between. Looked up from germline, CDR1 is MDHEN and CDR2 is SYDVKM. This CDR3 has 12 residues.

This chain connects TRBV2 to TRBJ1-5; 10 bases match TRBD1. With 3 bases clipped from V and 4 bases from J, the junction kept 0 bases outside the gene matches. The CDR3 length is 14 residues. Per the germline V gene, CDR1 is SNHLY and CDR2 is FYNNEI. In nucleotides, the CDR3 is TGTGCCAGCAGTGAGGACAGGGGGAATCAGCCCCAGCATTTT. Its translation is CASSEDRGNQPQHF.

The V gene is TRBV6-6, the J gene TRBJ2-7; TRBD1 matches at 8 bases. The CDR3 has 14 amino acids. The J segment lost 4 bases and the V segment lost 5 bases, leaving 7 bases of the junction unmatched. CDR1 and CDR2 (germline): MNHNY, SVGAGI (reference sequence). The CDR3 nucleotides are TGTGCCAGCAGTGCCCAGGGGGCGCGGTACGAGCAGTACTTC. It yields the protein CASSAQGARYEQYF.

The chain employs TRBV11-1 and TRBJ2-3; D could derive from TRBD1 or TRBD2 (5 bases each). CDR1 and CDR2 from the germline V gene are SGHAT and FQDESV (reference sequence). The CDR3 totals 14 residues. Trimming took off 6 bases at V and 5 bases at J, with 15 bases between the two ends. This CDR3 reads CASRNLRGGDTQYF. The CDR3 DNA follows: TGTGCCAGCAGGAATCTCCGGGGCGGAGATACGCAGTATTTT.

This rearrangement joins TRBV19 to TRBJ2-3; 7 nucleotides align to TRBD2. Germline CDR1 is LNHDA and CDR2 is SQIVND (reference sequence). CDR3 length: 14 residues. V was pared by 5 bases and J by 3 bases, with 5 bases of the junction left unmatched. CDR3: CASSPRDYTDTQYF. DNA for the CDR3: TGTGCCAGTAGTCCCCGGGACTATACAGATACGCAGTATTTT.

This chain joins TRBV6-5 and TRBJ2-7; TRBD1 agrees at 10 bases. V lost 10 bases to trimming and J lost 9 bases; unmatched junction nucleotides: 15. This CDR3 comprises 14 residues. The germline gives CDR1 MNHEY, CDR2 SVGAGI. The CDR3 DNA reads as TGTGCCACCCTTGCGGGACAGGGGATGATCCGGCAGTACTTC. Its protein product is CATLAGQGMIRQYF.

Only one count was recorded for this clone. This sequence joins TRBV27 and TRBJ2-1; 12 positions match TRBD2. After removal of 4 bases from V and 4 bases from J, the junction contained 8 bases not matched to a gene. The CDR3 is 17 amino acids. Germline V lookup: CDR1 MNHEY, CDR2 SMNVEV (reference sequence). The CDR3 DNA follows: TGTGCCAGCAGTTCCTCCTCCGGGACTAGCGGGTACAATGAGCAGTTCTTC. Its protein is CASSSSSGTSGYNEQFF.